The present T cell receptor beta chain was sequenced within a study of a mutant IDH1 vaccine in newly diagnosed glioma. Study-wide context: The patients were given eight vaccinations, one each in weeks 1, 3, 5, 7, 11, 15, 19 and 23. In some groups vaccination began 4-6 weeks post-radiotherapy; others received it with temozolomide. Prior therapy was radiotherapy, temozolomide, or both; most received both. Findings of the study overall: Pseudoprogression appeared unlinked to shifts in leading peripheral T cell clonotypes.

V trimming: 2 bases; J trimming: 5 bases; junction bases outside the gene matches: 13. From germline, CDR1 is SGHNT and CDR2 YENEEA. The CDR3 has 18 residues. Clones were sequenced by immunoSEQ multiplex PCR, and TCRdb holds only the in-frame ones, with some missing. The sample yields roughly 42,000 clones, 70% to 90% seen once. Time point noted: week 5, during vaccination. The investigators gave 300 ug of mutant IDH1 20-mer peptide in each vaccine dose, together with topical imiquimod. A remark on this clone: The antigen remains undetermined.

The receptor was isolated from a man aged 40-49 years with glioma. This chain joins TRBV11-3 and TRBJ2-3, with 10 bases identical to TRBD2. Sequenced here: PBMCs, sampled from a glioma patient whose treatment included an IDH1 peptide vaccine. In DNA, the CDR3 is TGTGCCAGCAGCTTAATATGCCGCAGCGGGAGGGTGGTAGATACGCAGTATTTT. It codes for CASSLICRSGRVVDTQYF.